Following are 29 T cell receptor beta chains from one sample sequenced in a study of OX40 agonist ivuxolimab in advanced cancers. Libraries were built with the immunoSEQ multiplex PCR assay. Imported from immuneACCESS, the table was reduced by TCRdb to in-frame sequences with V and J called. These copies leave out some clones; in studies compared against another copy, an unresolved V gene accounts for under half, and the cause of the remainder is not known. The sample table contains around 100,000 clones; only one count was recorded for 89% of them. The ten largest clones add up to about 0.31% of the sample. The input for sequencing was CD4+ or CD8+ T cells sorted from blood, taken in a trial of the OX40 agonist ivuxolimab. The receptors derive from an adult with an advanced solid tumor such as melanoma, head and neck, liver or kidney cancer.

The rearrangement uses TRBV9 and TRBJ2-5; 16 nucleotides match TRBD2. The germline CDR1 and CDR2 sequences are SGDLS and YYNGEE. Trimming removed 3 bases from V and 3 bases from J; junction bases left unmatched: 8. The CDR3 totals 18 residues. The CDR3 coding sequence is TGTGCCAGCAGCGGAACCGGGACTAGCGGGGGGGTTAAAGAGACCCAGTACTTC. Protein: CASSGTGTSGGVKETQYF.

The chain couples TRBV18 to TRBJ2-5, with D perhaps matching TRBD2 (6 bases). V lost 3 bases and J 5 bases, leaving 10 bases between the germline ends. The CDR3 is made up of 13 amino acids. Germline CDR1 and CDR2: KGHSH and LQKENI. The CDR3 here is CASSPKGRETQYF. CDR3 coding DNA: TGTGCCAGCTCACCCAAGGGGAGGGAGACCCAGTACTTC.

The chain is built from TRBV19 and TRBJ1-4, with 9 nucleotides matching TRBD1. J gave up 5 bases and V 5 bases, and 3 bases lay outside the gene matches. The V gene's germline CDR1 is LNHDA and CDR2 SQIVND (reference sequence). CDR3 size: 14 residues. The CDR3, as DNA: TGTGCCAGTAGTTGGGGGACAGGGAATGAAAAACTGTTTTTT. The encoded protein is CASSWGTGNEKLFF.

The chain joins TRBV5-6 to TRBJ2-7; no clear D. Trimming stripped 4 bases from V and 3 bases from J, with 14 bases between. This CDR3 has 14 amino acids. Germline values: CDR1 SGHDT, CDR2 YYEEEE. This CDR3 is CASSPSPLDYEQYF. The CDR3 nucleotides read TGTGCCAGCAGCCCCTCACCATTAGACTACGAGCAGTACTTC. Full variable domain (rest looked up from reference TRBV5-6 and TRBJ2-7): DAGVTQSPTHLIKTRGQQVTLRCSPKSGHDTVSWYQQALGQGPQFIFQYYEEEERQRGNFPDRFSGHQFPNYSSELNVNALLLGDSALYLCASSPSPLDYEQYFGPGTRLTVT.

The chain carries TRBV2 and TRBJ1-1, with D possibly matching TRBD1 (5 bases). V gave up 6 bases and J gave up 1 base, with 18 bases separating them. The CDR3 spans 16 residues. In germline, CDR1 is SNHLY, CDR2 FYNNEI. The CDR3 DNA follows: TGTGCCAGCAGCCAAACGCTGACAGTCCAGAACACTGAAGCTTTCTTT. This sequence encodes CASSQTLTVQNTEAFF.

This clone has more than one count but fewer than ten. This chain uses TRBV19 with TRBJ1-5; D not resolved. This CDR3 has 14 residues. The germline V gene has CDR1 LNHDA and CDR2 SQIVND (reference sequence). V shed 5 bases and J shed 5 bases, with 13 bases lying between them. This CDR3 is CASSPPIKDQPQHF. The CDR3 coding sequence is TGTGCCAGTAGTCCGCCCATAAAAGATCAGCCCCAGCATTTT.

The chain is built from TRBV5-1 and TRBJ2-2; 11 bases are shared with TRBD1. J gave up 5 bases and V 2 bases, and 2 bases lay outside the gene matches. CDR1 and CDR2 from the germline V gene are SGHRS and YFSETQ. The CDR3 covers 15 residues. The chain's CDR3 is CASSFGTGGTGELFF. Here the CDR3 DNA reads TGCGCCAGCAGCTTCGGGACAGGGGGGACCGGGGAGCTGTTTTTT.

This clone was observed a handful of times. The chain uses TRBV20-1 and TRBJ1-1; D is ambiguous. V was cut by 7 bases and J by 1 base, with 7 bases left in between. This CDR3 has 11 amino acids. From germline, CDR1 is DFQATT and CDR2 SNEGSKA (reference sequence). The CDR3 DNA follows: TGCAGTGTTGGAGGGAACACTGAAGCTTTCTTT. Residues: CSVGGNTEAFF.

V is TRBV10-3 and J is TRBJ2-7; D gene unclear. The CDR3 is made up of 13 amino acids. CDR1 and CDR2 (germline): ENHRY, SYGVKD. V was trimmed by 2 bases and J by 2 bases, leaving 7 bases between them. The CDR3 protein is CAISEGDTYEQYF. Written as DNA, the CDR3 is TGTGCCATCAGTGAGGGGGATACCTACGAGCAGTACTTC.

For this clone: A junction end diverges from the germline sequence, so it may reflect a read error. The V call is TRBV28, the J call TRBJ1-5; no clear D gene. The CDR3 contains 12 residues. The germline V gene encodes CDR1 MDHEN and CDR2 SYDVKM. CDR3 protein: CATSLNNQPQHF. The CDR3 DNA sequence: TGTGCCACCAGTTTGAACAATCAGCCCCAGCATTTT.

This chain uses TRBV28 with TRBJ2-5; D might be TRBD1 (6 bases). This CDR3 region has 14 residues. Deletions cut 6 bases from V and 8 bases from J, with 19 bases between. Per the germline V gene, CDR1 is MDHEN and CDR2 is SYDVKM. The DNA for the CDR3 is TGTGCCAGCAGGGTCCCGGGCCCAGGGGAAACCCAGTACTTC. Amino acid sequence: CASRVPGPGETQYF. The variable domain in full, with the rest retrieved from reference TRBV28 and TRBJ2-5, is DVKVTQSSRYLVKRTGEKVFLECVQDMDHENMFWYRQDPGLGLRLIYFSYDVKMKEKGDIPEGYSVSREKKERFSLILESASTNQTSMYLCASRVPGPGETQYFGPGTRLLVL.

In DNA, the CDR3 is TGCGCCAGCAGCTTACAGGCGGCGGAAACTGAAGCTTTCTTT. Its protein is CASSLQAAETEAFF. The chain couples TRBV5-1 to TRBJ1-1; weak D call: TRBD1 (5 bases). V gave up 2 bases and J gave up 5 bases, with 13 bases separating them. The germline CDR1 and CDR2 sequences are SGHRS and YFSETQ. CDR3 length equals 14 residues.

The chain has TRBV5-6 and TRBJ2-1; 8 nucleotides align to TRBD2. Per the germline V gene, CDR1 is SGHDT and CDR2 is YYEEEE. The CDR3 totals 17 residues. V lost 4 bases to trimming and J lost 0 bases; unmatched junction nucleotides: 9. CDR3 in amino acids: CASSGGTSFSSYNEQFF. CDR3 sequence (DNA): TGTGCCAGCAGCGGGGGGACTAGTTTTAGCTCCTACAATGAGCAGTTCTTC.

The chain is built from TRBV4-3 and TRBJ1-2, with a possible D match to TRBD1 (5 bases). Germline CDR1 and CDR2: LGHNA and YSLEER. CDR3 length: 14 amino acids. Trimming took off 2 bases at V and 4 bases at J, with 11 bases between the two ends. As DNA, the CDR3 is TGCGCCAGCAGCCAAACACAGGCCCTCTATGGCTACACCTTC. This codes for CASSQTQALYGYTF.

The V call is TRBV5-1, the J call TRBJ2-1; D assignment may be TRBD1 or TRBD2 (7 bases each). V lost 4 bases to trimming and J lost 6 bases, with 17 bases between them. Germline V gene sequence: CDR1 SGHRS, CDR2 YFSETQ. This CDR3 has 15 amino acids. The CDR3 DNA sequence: TGCGCCAGCAGCCCTGGGGAGGGGGCATCCAATGAGCAGTTCTTC. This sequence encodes CASSPGEGASNEQFF.

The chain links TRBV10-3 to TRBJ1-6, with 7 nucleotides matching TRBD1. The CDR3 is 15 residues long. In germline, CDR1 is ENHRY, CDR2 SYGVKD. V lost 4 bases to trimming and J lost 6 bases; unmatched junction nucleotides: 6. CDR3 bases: TGTGCCATCAGTGCGTCCGGGACAGCTAATTCACCCCTCCACTTT. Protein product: CAISASGTANSPLHF.

CDR3 sequence reads: CAISLGTANEQFF. CDR3 bases: TGTGCCATCAGTCTAGGGACCGCCAATGAGCAGTTCTTC. This chain connects TRBV10-3 to TRBJ2-1, with D perhaps TRBD1 or TRBD2 (5 bases each). The length of the CDR3 is 13 residues. Trimming cost V 5 bases and J 6 bases, with 11 bases left between them. CDR1 and CDR2 from the germline V gene are ENHRY and SYGVKD.

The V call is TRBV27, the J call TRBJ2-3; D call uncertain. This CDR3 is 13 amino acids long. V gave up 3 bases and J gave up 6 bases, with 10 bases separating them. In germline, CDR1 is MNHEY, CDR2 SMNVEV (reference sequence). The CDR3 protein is CASSFPSADTQYF. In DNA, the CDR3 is TGTGCCAGCAGTTTCCCGTCCGCGGATACGCAGTATTTT.

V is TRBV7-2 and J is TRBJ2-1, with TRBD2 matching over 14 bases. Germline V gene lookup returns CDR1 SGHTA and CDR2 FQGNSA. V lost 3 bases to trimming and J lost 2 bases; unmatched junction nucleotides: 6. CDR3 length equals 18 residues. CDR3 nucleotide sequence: TGTGCCAGCAGCTTCACTCGACTAGCGGGAGGGCCCTACAATGAGCAGTTCTTC. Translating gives CASSFTRLAGGPYNEQFF. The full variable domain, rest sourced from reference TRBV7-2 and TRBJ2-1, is GAGVSQSPSNKVTEKGKDVELRCDPISGHTALYWYRQSLGQGLEFLIYFQGNSAPDKSGLPSDRFSAERTGGSVSTLTIQRTQQEDSAVYLCASSFTRLAGGPYNEQFFGPGTRLTVL.

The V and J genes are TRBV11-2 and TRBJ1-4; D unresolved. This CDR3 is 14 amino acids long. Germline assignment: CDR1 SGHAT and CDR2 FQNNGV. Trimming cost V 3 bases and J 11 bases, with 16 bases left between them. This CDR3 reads CASSLEGFQNKLFF. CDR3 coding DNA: TGTGCCAGCAGCTTGGAGGGTTTTCAGAATAAACTGTTTTTT.

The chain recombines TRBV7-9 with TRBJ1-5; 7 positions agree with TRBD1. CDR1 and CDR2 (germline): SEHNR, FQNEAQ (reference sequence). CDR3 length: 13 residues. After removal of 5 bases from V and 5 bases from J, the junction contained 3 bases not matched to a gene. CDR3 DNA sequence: TGTGCCAGCAGCACCACAGGGGATCAGCCCCAGCATTTT. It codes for CASSTTGDQPQHF.

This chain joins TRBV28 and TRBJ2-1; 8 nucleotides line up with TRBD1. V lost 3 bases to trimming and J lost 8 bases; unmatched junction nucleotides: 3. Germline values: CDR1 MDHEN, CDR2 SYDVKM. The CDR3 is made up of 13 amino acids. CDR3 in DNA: TGTGCCAGCAGTTTCGACAGGGGCTATGAGCAGTTCTTC. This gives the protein CASSFDRGYEQFF.

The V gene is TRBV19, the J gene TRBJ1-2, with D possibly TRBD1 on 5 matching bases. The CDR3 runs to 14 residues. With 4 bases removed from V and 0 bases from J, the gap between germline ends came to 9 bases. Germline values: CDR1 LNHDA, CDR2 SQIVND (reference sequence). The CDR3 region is CASSTTATNYGYTF. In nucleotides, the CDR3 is TGTGCCAGTAGTACGACAGCTACTAACTATGGCTACACCTTC.

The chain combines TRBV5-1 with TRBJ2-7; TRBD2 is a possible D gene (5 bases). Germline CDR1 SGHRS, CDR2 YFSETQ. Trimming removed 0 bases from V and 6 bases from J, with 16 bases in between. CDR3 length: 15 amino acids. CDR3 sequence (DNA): TGCGCCAGCAGCTTGGTCCGGGGAGTCGATAGCGAGCAGTACTTC. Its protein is CASSLVRGVDSEQYF.

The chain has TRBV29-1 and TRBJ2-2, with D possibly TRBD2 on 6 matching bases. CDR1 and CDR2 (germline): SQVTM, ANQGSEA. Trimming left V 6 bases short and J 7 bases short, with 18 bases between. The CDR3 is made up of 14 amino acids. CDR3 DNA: TGCAGCGTGGGACGGGACTCTTTCGTCGGGGAGCTGTTTTTT. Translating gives CSVGRDSFVGELFF.

The CDR3 loop reads CASSKVVDESSIGNTIYF. The CDR3 DNA follows: TGTGCCAGCAGCAAAGTGGTCGATGAGTCTTCGATTGGAAACACCATATATTTT. This chain joins TRBV21-1 and TRBJ1-3. TRBV21-1 constitutes a pseudogene. This CDR3 spans 18 amino acids.

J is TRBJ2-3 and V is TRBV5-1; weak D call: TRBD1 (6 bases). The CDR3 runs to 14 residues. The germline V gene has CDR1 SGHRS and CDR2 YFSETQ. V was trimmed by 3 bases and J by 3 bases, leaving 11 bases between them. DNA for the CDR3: TGCGCCAGCAGCTGGGCAGGGGATACAGATACGCAGTATTTT. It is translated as CASSWAGDTDTQYF.

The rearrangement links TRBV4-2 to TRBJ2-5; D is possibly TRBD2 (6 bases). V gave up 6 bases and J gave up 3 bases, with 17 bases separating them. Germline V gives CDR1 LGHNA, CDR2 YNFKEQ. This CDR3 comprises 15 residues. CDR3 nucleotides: TGTGCCAGCAGTCGGGAGCTCCTCCTTAAAGAGACCCAGTACTTC. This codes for CASSRELLLKETQYF.

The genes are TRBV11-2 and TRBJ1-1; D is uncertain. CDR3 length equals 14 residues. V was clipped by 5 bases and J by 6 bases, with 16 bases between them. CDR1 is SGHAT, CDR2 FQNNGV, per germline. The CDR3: CASSPSLGSPEAFF. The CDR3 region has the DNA TGTGCCAGCAGCCCCTCCCTGGGGAGTCCTGAAGCTTTCTTT. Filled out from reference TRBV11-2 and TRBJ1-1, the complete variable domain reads EAGVAQSPRYKIIEKRQSVAFWCNPISGHATLYWYQQILGQGPKLLIQFQNNGVVDDSQLPKDRFSAERLKGVDSTLKIQPAKLEDSAVYLCASSPSLGSPEAFFGQGTRLTVV.